Shown below are 9 T cell receptor beta chains from a single sample sequenced in a study of CD8 T cells in Susac syndrome. Random hexamers were used to reverse transcribe an amount of roughly 0.5 to 1 ug RNA. Using its own MiXCR run on the immunoSEQ multiplex PCR reads, TCRdb lists one record per CDR3 protein. This sample has roughly 140,000 distinct CDR3 sequences, with around 95% found just once. The sample comprised CD8+ T cells from PBMCs. These receptors were obtained from a human donor with multiple sclerosis.

In this sample, this clonotype turned up once. The V call is TRBV20-1, the J call TRBJ2-2; 7 bases are shared with TRBD1. V gave up 0 bases and J gave up 6 bases; unmatched junction bases: 4. Germline CDR1 and CDR2: DFQATT and SNEGSKA (reference sequence). CDR3 length equals 14 residues. CDR3: CSAREDRPAGELFF. In DNA, the CDR3 is TGCAGTGCTAGAGAGGACAGGCCGGCCGGGGAGCTGTTTTTT.

The V gene is TRBV27, the J gene TRBJ2-1; 13 bases are shared with TRBD2. Trimming cost V 6 bases and J 7 bases; bases outside gene matches: 15. Germline V lookup: CDR1 MNHEY, CDR2 SMNVEV (reference sequence). The CDR3 loop spans 18 amino acids. CDR3 nucleotides: TGTGCCAGCAGCCCTACTAGCGGGGGGGCTCCTACACCTAATGAGCAGTTCTTC. Translation gives CASSPTSGGAPTPNEQFF.

The chain joins TRBV6-2 or TRBV6-3 to TRBJ2-5; tentative D call: TRBD2 (5 bases). The germline V gene has CDR1 MNHEY and CDR2 SVGEGT. The germline V and J ends were trimmed by 5 bases and 4 bases, with 11 bases remaining between them. The CDR3 is 13 amino acids. In nucleotides, the CDR3 is TGTGCCAGCAGTCCGGGATGGGCAGAGACCCAGTACTTC. Amino acid sequence: CASSPGWAETQYF.

The chain links TRBV5-6 to TRBJ2-7, with D maybe TRBD1 (8 bases). This CDR3 has 17 amino acids. Between the trimmed V and J ends, which lost 1 base and 2 bases, there was a span of 19 bases. The germline V gene encodes CDR1 SGHDT and CDR2 YYEEEE. The CDR3 coding sequence is TGTGCCAGCAGCTTGCTCGGGGGGACAGGAAAAGCCTACGAGCAGTACGTC. Encoded protein: CASSLLGGTGKAYEQYV.

The chain joins TRBV18 to TRBJ1-1; D perhaps matches TRBD1 (6 bases). There are 14 residues in the CDR3. V was cut by 6 bases and J by 4 bases, with 15 bases left in between. Germline-derived CDR1 and CDR2 are KGHSH and LQKENI. The CDR3 DNA sequence: TGTGCCAGCTCGCTTGGACAGCTGGCCACTGAAGCTTTCTTT. It is translated as CASSLGQLATEAFF. Combining the CDR3 with reference TRBV18 and TRBJ1-1 gives the whole variable domain NAGVMQNPRHLVRRRGQEARLRCSPMKGHSHVYWYRQLPEEGLKFMVYLQKENIIDESGMPKERFSAEFPKEGPSILRIQQVVRGDSAAYFCASSLGQLATEAFFGQGTRLTVV.

V is TRBV5-1 and J is TRBJ1-2; perhaps TRBD1 as D (5 bases). Germline CDR1 reads SGHRS; CDR2 reads YFSETQ. The ends were cut back, 0 bases at V and 5 bases at J, with 11 bases in the middle. The CDR3 extends over 14 amino acids. The CDR3 sequence: CASSLGQLFYGYTF. CDR3 nucleotides: TGCGCCAGCAGCTTGGGACAGCTTTTTTATGGCTACACCTTC. The complete variable domain, with remaining parts taken from reference TRBV5-1 and TRBJ1-2, reads KAGVTQTPRYLIKTRGQQVTLSCSPISGHRSVSWYQQTPGQGLQFLFEYFSETQRNKGNFPGRFSGRQFSNSRSEMNVSTLELGDSALYLCASSLGQLFYGYTFGSGTRLTVV.

For the CDR3, the DNA is TGTGCCACCTCCTCCCAGGGGTATAGCAATCAGCCCCAGCATTTT. As protein: CATSSQGYSNQPQHF. The chain joins TRBV19 to TRBJ1-5, with a weak D call TRBD1 (6 bases). Germline V gene lookup returns CDR1 LNHDA and CDR2 SQIVND (reference sequence). Trimming took 10 bases from V and 0 from J, leaving 16 bases between them. This CDR3 spans 15 amino acids.

This clonotype was seen a few times. The chain is built from TRBV7-3 and TRBJ2-2; no clear D. V was shortened by 5 bases and J by 6 bases, with 7 bases between the two germline ends. The germline gives CDR1 SGHTA, CDR2 FQGTGA. This CDR3 region has 12 residues. The CDR3 region has the DNA TGTGCCAGCAGCCCCGGGCCCGGGGAGCTGTTTTTT. Translation: CASSPGPGELFF. Full variable domain (missing parts from reference TRBV7-3 and TRBJ2-2): GAGVSQTPSNKVTEKGKYVELRCDPISGHTALYWYRQSLGQGPEFLIYFQGTGAADDSGLPNDRFFAVRPEGSVSTLKIQRTERGDSAVYLCASSPGPGELFFGEGSRLTVL.

The J gene is TRBJ1-5, the V gene TRBV28; no clear D. Trimming took off 3 bases at V and 7 bases at J, with 10 bases between the two ends. The CDR3 runs to 13 residues. The germline V gene has CDR1 MDHEN and CDR2 SYDVKM. The CDR3: CASSFGFGQPQHF. The CDR3 coding sequence is TGTGCCAGCAGTTTTGGGTTTGGACAGCCCCAGCATTTT.